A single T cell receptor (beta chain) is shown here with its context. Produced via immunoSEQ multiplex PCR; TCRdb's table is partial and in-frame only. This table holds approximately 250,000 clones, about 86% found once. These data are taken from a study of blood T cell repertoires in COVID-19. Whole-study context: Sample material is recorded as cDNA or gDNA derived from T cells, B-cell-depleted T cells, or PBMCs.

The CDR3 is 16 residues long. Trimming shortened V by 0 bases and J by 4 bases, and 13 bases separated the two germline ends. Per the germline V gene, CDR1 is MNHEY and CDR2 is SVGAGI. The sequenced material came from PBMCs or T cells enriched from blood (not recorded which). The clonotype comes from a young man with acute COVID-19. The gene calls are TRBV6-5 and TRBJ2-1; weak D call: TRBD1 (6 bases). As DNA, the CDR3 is TGTGCCAGCAGTTACTCTCTCAGGGGCCGGTACAATGAGCAGTTCTTC. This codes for CASSYSLRGRYNEQFF.